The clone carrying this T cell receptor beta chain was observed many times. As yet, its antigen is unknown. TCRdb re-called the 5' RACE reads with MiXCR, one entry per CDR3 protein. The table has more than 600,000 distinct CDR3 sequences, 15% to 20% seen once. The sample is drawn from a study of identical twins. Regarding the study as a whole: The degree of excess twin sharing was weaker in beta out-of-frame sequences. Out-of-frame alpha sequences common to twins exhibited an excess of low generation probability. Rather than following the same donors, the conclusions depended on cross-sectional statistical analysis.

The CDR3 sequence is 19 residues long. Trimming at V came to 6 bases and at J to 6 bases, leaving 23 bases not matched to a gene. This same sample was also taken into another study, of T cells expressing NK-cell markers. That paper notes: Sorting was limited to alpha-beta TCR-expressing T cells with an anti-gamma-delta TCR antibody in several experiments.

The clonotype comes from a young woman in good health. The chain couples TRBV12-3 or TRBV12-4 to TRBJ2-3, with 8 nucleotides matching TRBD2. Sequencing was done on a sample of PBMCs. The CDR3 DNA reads TGTGCCAGCAGCCCCTCCCTTCTCCTAGCGGGCGTTGTTATGGATACGCAGTATTTT. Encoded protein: CASSPSLLLAGVVMDTQYF.